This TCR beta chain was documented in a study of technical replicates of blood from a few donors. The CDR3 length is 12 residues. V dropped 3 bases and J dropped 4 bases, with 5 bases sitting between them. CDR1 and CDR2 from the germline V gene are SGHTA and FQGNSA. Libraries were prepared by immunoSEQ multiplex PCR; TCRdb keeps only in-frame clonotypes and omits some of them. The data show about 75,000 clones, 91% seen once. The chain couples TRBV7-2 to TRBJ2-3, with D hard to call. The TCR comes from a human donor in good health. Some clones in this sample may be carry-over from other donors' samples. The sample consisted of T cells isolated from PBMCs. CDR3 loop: CASSFSSDTQYF. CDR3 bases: TGTGCCAGCAGCTTCTCTTCAGATACGCAGTATTTT.